This T cell receptor (beta chain) was captured in a study of CD8+ T cells in alopecia areata listed by TCRdb under 2018. General notes on the study: Treated patients were enrolled in an open-label pilot trial of oral tofacitinib at 5 to 10 mg twice daily for moderate-to-severe alopecia areata. Tofacitinib was given for 6 to 18 months, followed by 6 months of follow-up off drug to assess delayed response and recurrence. For the treated patients, the SALT score, which quantifies what percentage of scalp surface area is affected, served as the measure of disease severity. In both human patients and the C3H/HeJ mouse model, the study applied high-throughput TCRbeta sequencing to look at T cell clonal expansion in alopecia areata. In humans, TCRbeta sequencing was performed on scalp tissue and on sorted CD4+ and CD8+ peripheral blood T cells from healthy controls and from patients with patchy or totalis/universalis alopecia areata. Biopsies were taken from tofacitinib-treated patients at baseline and again at 4 and 24 weeks into treatment, and several of those patients also had a later scalp biopsy. Scalp clonality was compared across normal scalp (n=4), patchy alopecia areata scalp (n=8), and alopecia totalis/universalis scalp (n=8). RNA was obtained with the PAXgene miRNA kit for fixed scalp, the miRNeasy kit for PBMCs, and the RNeasy kit for mouse skin. Amplification of TCRbeta CDR3 regions was done by immunoSEQ multiplex PCR using 35 Vbeta forward primers and 13 Jbeta reverse primers. Paper-wide results and their limitations: Scalp TCR repertoire analysis is complicated because resident alphabeta T cells in normal human skin are also sequenced, whereas mouse skin is dominated by gammadelta T cells. Tofacitinib significantly decreased scalp clonality and the number of expanded CD8+ clones among the top 100 scalp clones. The treated cohort was small, with a single nonresponder, so links between baseline CD8+ expansion and response need larger studies. Higher clonality and more expanded CD8+ clones were observed in lesional scalp than in normal scalp, particularly in alopecia totalis/universalis, a finding suggestive of antigenic drive. Many expanded lesional clones persisted in scalp and blood during tofacitinib treatment, which may partly explain relapse after stopping treatment. Compared with mice, TCR sequences shared between patients were less clear, possibly partly because of HLA diversity across the patient population.

The time point label corresponds to: 4 weeks on oral tofacitinib. According to the study, the label for this sample's treatment or condition signals: oral pan-JAK inhibitor, 5-10 mg twice daily. Peripheral blood and lesional scalp punch biopsies were obtained from patients with alopecia areata. PBMCs were isolated by density centrifugation and stained for CD3, CD4 and CD8, and CD4+ and CD8+ T cells were sorted on a FACSAria. The method behind the library was the immunoSEQ multiplex PCR assay. RNA was extracted from all samples and reverse transcribed into cDNA, which served as template for TCR sequencing. SuperScript III was used for first-strand cDNA synthesis, primed with a 2:1 mix of oligo-dT and random hexamers. Amplification bias was assessed with a synthetic immune receptor repertoire, and residual bias was removed computationally. For the original study's pipeline: After raw reads were preprocessed to remove errors, the CDR3 was defined following IMGT conventions as running from the conserved cysteine to phenylalanine. Clonality was calculated as 1 minus Shannon entropy normalized by log2 of the number of productive unique TCRs. Whether scalp clones were CD4 or CD8 was inferred by matching scalp TCRbeta sequences against CD4 and CD8 repertoires sorted from blood. TCRdb obtained this table from immuneACCESS and retained in-frame rearrangements with V and J assigned. These tables miss some clones; where compared with another copy, unresolved V genes account for less than half of the shortfall, and the remainder is unexplained. Clone size and V and J calls were adopted from that table, with D and trimming inferred from the DNA. A total of 150,000 to 200,000 clones appear in this sample, 55% to 75% of them only once. Jointly, the top ten make up approximately 0.91% of the sample.

A remark on this clone: Its recognized antigen is unknown. Per-nucleotide qualities are absent, and no much larger clonotype sits a single base away.

The junction shows trimming of 6 bases on V and 5 bases on J, plus 11 bases between the germline ends. The germline V gene (reference sequence) provides CDR1 LNHDA and CDR2 SQIVND. The CDR3 goes from the cysteine to the phenylalanine over 12 residues. Solely the CDR3 DNA is kept, with 36 bases framed from the first base. The TCR comes from a human donor with alopecia areata. The sample was CD4+ T cells sorted from blood, taken at week 4, from a patient treated with tofacitinib. The chain couples TRBV19 to TRBJ2-7, with a tentative D gene TRBD1 over 6 matching bases. The nucleotides read TGTGCCAGTAGCCGAAAGGGGGACGAGCAGTACTTC. Protein translation: CASSRKGDEQYF.